The 16 T cell receptor beta chains below come from one sample, sequenced in a study of PD-1 blockade in mismatch repair-deficient tumors. Produced via immunoSEQ multiplex PCR; TCRdb's table is partial and in-frame only. This repertoire shows 55,000 to 85,000 clones, 70% to 80% found once; its top ten account for roughly 5.1%. Material: peripheral blood, obtained 2 weeks after starting pembrolizumab. These receptors came from an adult with mismatch repair-deficient cancer.

In its sample, this clone was seen a few times. The chain links TRBV7-9 to TRBJ1-1; TRBD1 matches at 11 bases. The ends lost 8 bases at V and 1 base at J; junction bases unmatched: 9. There are 16 residues in the CDR3. Germline lookup yields CDR1 SEHNR and CDR2 FQNEAQ (reference sequence). CDR3 sequence (DNA): TGTGCCAGCGTCAGGGGACAGGGGGTAAAGAACACTGAAGCTTTCTTT. Translating gives CASVRGQGVKNTEAFF.

This chain connects TRBV2 to TRBJ2-7; 7 bases are a match to TRBD2. CDR1 and CDR2 from the germline V gene are SNHLY and FYNNEI. The ends lost 0 bases at V and 6 bases at J; junction bases unmatched: 5. CDR3 length equals 14 residues. The CDR3 loop is CASSEAGGPSEQYF. For the CDR3, the DNA is TGTGCCAGCAGTGAAGCGGGAGGGCCAAGCGAGCAGTACTTC.

This chain links TRBV11-2 with TRBJ2-1; possibly TRBD2 for D (5 bases). The germline CDR1 and CDR2 sequences are SGHAT and FQNNGV. The CDR3 contains 14 residues. Trimming cost V 1 base and J 8 bases, with 12 bases left between them. This CDR3 reads CASSLGGSNDEQFF. CDR3 nucleotide sequence: TGTGCCAGCAGCTTAGGAGGGAGTAATGATGAGCAGTTCTTC.

The rearrangement uses TRBV5-1 and TRBJ2-1; the match to TRBD2 covers 7 bases. CDR1 and CDR2 from the germline V gene are SGHRS and YFSETQ. The CDR3 is 16 residues long. Germline trimming cut 0 bases from V and 4 bases from J; bases unmatched to any gene: 7. CDR3 loop: CASSLDVGGPYNEQFF. DNA of the CDR3: TGCGCCAGCAGCTTGGATGTGGGAGGGCCATACAATGAGCAGTTCTTC.

The rearrangement joins TRBV4-1 to TRBJ1-2; D is ambiguous. This CDR3 has 17 residues. The V gene lost 0 bases and the J gene lost 5 bases, with 19 bases spanning the gap. Germline values: CDR1 MGHRA, CDR2 YSYEKL. CDR3 amino acids: CASSQEVGQAILYGYTF. The CDR3 DNA is TGCGCCAGCAGCCAAGAGGTGGGTCAGGCGATACTTTATGGCTACACCTTC.

This rearrangement joins TRBV6-5 to TRBJ2-7; TRBD1 aligns across 9 bases. V was clipped by 6 bases and J by 2 bases; unmatched bases: 5. CDR3 length: 14 residues. From germline, CDR1 is MNHEY and CDR2 SVGAGI. The DNA for the CDR3 is TGTGCCAGCAGAGCCGGGACAGGGACCTACGAGCAGTACTTC. It encodes CASRAGTGTYEQYF.

The chain is built from TRBV7-4 and TRBJ1-5; D possibly corresponds to TRBD1 (6 bases). With 5 bases removed from V and 1 base from J, the gap between germline ends came to 18 bases. From germline, CDR1 is SGHVT and CDR2 SQSDAQ. CDR3 length equals 17 residues. The CDR3 is CASSDIGRGGSNQPQHF. The CDR3 DNA sequence: TGTGCCAGCAGCGACATAGGCAGAGGGGGGAGCAATCAGCCCCAGCATTTT.

This chain joins TRBV7-9 and TRBJ2-4, with D possibly TRBD1 on 6 matching bases. The CDR3 is made up of 14 amino acids. V dropped 6 bases and J dropped 3 bases, with 12 bases sitting between them. The germline gives CDR1 SEHNR, CDR2 FQNEAQ (reference sequence). The CDR3, as DNA: TGTGCCAGCAGTCGACAGGCGGGCAAAAACATTCAGTACTTC. This translates into CASSRQAGKNIQYF.

Notes on this clone: The same CDR3 also results from other DNA sequences found in this sample. This sequence joins TRBV6-6 and TRBJ1-1; D remains ambiguous. Germline-derived CDR1 and CDR2 are MNHNY and SVGAGI (reference sequence). The V end lost 8 bases, the J end lost 0 bases, and 10 bases lay between the germline ends. The CDR3 is made up of 13 amino acids. The CDR3 nucleotides are TGTGCCAGCTCGAAGTTCGTGAACACTGAAGCTTTCTTT. Translation gives CASSKFVNTEAFF.

This clone came up a few times. The chain recombines TRBV30 with TRBJ1-2; no clear D gene. This CDR3 contains 12 residues. Trimming stripped 0 bases from V and 6 bases from J, with 8 bases between. The germline V gene has CDR1 GTSNPN and CDR2 SVGIG (reference sequence). CDR3 amino acids: CAWSVLGHGYTF. The CDR3 DNA is TGTGCCTGGAGTGTACTCGGACATGGCTACACCTTC.

This chain links TRBV30 with TRBJ1-1; D gene ambiguous. This CDR3 has 13 amino acids. From germline, CDR1 is GTSNPN and CDR2 SVGIG (reference sequence). Trimming pared 3 bases from V and 1 base from J, leaving 9 bases between. The CDR3 bases are TGTGCCTGGAGCCCCGCCAAGAACACTGAAGCTTTCTTT. It encodes CAWSPAKNTEAFF.

The gene calls are TRBV5-1 and TRBJ2-7; 14 bases align to TRBD2. Per the germline V gene, CDR1 is SGHRS and CDR2 is YFSETQ. The CDR3 totals 15 residues. Losses at the gene ends were 4 bases for V and 6 bases for J; bases not matched to a gene: 6. CDR3 sequence (DNA): TGCGCCAGCAGCATAAGACTAGCGGGAGGGACCGAGCAGTACTTC. Protein sequence: CASSIRLAGGTEQYF.

This clone was found a few times. The chain is built from TRBV4-3 and TRBJ1-1; 7 nucleotides agree with TRBD1. The CDR3 totals 15 residues. V was clipped by 4 bases and J by 4 bases; unmatched bases: 9. Germline V lookup: CDR1 LGHNA, CDR2 YSLEER. The CDR3 nucleotides read TGCGCCAGCAGCCCCCAAATCGACAGGGCCACTGAAGCTTTCTTT. It is translated as CASSPQIDRATEAFF.

The CDR3 sequence: CASSRTGSGYGYTF. In nucleotides, the CDR3 is TGTGCCAGCTCACGAACAGGGTCGGGATATGGCTACACCTTC. This sequence joins TRBV18 and TRBJ1-2; D perhaps matches TRBD1 (6 bases). This CDR3 contains 14 residues. The V and J ends lost 4 bases and 5 bases respectively, with 14 bases between them. Germline CDR1 KGHSH, CDR2 LQKENI. The entire variable domain, with the rest obtained from reference TRBV18 and TRBJ1-2, is as follows: NAGVMQNPRHLVRRRGQEARLRCSPMKGHSHVYWYRQLPEEGLKFMVYLQKENIIDESGMPKERFSAEFPKEGPSILRIQQVVRGDSAAYFCASSRTGSGYGYTFGSGTRLTVV.

The V and J genes are TRBV11-2 and TRBJ2-1; 12 nucleotides line up with TRBD2. The germline V gene has CDR1 SGHAT and CDR2 FQNNGV. The CDR3 extends over 17 amino acids. V trimming: 4 bases; J trimming: 6 bases; junction bases outside the gene matches: 10. The CDR3 spells CASSSVGLAGIVNEQFF. CDR3 coding DNA: TGTGCCAGCAGCTCGGTAGGACTAGCGGGAATAGTCAATGAGCAGTTCTTC.

This clone was counted once. The V and J genes are TRBV19 and TRBJ2-1, with TRBD1 matching 9 bases. V was clipped by 5 bases and J by 7 bases; unmatched bases: 9. The CDR3 sequence is 15 residues long. Germline V lookup: CDR1 LNHDA, CDR2 SQIVND (reference sequence). For the CDR3, the DNA is TGTGCCAGTAGTCGGGGGGACAGGGTAAGGAATGAGCAGTTCTTC. This gives the protein CASSRGDRVRNEQFF.